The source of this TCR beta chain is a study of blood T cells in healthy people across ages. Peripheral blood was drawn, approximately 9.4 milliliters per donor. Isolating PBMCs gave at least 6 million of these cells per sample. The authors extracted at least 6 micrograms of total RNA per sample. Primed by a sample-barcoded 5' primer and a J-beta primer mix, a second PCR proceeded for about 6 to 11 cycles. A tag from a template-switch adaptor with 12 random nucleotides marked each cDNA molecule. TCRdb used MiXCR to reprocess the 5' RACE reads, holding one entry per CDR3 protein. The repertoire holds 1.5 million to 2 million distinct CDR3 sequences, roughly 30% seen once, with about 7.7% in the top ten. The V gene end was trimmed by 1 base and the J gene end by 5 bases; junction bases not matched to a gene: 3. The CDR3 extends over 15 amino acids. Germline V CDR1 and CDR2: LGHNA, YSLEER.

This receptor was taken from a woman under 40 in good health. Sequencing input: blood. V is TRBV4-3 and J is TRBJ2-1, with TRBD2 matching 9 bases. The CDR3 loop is CASSQGTSANNEQFF. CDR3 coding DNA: TGCGCCAGCAGCCAAGGGACTAGCGCGAACAATGAGCAGTTCTTC.